This T cell receptor (beta chain) stems from a study of blood T cell repertoires in COVID-19. V lost 0 bases, J lost 4 bases, and 6 bases lay in between. From germline, CDR1 is SGHNT and CDR2 YYREEE (reference sequence). The CDR3 has 13 amino acids. TCRdb's table, derived via immunoSEQ multiplex PCR, lists solely in-frame clones and lacks some. This table has 95,000 to 110,000 clones, 85% to 90% appearing once. Sequencing was carried out using peripheral blood. This clonotype was sampled from a human donor in a cohort sampled during active COVID-19. The chain combines TRBV5-4 with TRBJ2-3, with D unresolved. In DNA, the CDR3 is TGTGCCAGCAGCTTGGAGTCGGCAGATACGCAGTATTTT. It translates to CASSLESADTQYF.